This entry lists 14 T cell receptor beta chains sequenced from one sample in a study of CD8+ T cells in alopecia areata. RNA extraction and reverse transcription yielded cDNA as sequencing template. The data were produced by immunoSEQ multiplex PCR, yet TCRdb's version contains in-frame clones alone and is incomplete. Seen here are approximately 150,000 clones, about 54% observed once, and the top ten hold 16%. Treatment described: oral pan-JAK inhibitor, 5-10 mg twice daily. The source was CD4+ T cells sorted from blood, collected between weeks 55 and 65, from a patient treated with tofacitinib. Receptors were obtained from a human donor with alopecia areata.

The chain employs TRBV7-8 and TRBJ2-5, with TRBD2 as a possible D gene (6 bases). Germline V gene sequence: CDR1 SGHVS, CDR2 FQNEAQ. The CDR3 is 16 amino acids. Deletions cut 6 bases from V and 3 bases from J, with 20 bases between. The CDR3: CASRPRSGRGKETQYF. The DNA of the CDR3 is TGTGCCAGCAGACCAAGGTCCGGGCGGGGCAAAGAGACCCAGTACTTC. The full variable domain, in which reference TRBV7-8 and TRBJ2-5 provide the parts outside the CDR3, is GAGVSQSPRYKVAKRGQDVALRCDPISGHVSLFWYQQALGQGPEFLTYFQNEAQLDKSGLPSDRFFAERPEGSVSTLKIQRTQQEDSAVYLCASRPRSGRGKETQYFGPGTRLLVL.

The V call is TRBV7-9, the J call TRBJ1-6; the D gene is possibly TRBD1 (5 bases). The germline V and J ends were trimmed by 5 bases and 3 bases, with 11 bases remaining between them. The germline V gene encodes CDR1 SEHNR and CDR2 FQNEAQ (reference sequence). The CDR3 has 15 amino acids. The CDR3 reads CASSVGHHYNSPLHF. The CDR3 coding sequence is TGTGCCAGCAGCGTCGGACATCACTATAATTCACCCCTCCACTTT. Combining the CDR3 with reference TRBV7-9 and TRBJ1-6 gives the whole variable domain DTGVSQNPRHKITKRGQNVTFRCDPISEHNRLYWYRQTLGQGPEFLTYFQNEAQLEKSRLLSDRFSAERPKGSFSTLEIQRTEQGDSAMYLCASSVGHHYNSPLHFGNGTRLTVT.

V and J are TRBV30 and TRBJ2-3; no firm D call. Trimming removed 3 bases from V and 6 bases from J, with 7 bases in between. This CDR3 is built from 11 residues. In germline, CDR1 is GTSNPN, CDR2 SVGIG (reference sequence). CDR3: CAWSNRDTQYF. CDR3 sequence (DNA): TGTGCCTGGAGCAACCGGGATACGCAGTATTTT.

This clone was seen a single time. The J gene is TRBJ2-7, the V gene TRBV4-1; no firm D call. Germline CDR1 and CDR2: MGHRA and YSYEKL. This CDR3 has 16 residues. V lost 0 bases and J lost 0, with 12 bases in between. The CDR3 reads CASSQEMGSSSYEQYF. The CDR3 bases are TGCGCCAGCAGCCAAGAAATGGGTTCCAGCTCCTACGAGCAGTACTTC.

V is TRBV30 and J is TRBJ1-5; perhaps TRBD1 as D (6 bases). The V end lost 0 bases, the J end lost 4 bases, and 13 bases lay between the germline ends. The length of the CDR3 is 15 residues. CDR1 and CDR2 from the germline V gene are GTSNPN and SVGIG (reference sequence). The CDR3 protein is CAWSVKGVTNQPQHF. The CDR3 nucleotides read TGTGCCTGGAGTGTAAAGGGGGTAACAAATCAGCCCCAGCATTTT. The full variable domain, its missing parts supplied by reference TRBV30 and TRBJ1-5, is SQTIHQWPATLVQPVGSPLSLECTVEGTSNPNLYWYRQAAGRGLQLLFYSVGIGQISSEVPQNLSASRPQDRQFILSSKKLLLSDSGFYLCAWSVKGVTNQPQHFGDGTRLSIL.

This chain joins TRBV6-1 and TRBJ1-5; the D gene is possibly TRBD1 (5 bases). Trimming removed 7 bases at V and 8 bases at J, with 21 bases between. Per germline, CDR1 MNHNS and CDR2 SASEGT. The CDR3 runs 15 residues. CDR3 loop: CASTITRTQSKPQHF. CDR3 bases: TGTGCCAGCACAATTACTCGGACACAATCAAAGCCCCAGCATTTT.

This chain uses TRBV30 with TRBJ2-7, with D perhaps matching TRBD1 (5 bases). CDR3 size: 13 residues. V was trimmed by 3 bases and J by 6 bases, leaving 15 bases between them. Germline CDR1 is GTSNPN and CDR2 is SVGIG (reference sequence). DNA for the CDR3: TGTGCCTGGAGAACAACGCCCAGGGTCGAGCAGTACTTC. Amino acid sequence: CAWRTTPRVEQYF.

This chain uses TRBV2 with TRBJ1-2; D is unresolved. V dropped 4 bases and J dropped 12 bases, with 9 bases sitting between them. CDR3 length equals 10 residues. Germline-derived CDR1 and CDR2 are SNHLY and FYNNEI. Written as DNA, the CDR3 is TGTGCCAGCAGTGCTCGCGGCCACACCTTC. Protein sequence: CASSARGHTF.

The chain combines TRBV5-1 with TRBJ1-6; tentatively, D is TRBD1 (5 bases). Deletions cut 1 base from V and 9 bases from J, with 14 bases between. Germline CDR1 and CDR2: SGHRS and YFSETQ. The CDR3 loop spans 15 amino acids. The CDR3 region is CASSLTSREGSPLHF. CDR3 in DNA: TGCGCCAGCAGCTTGACCTCCAGGGAGGGTTCACCCCTCCACTTT. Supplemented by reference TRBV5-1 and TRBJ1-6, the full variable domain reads KAGVTQTPRYLIKTRGQQVTLSCSPISGHRSVSWYQQTPGQGLQFLFEYFSETQRNKGNFPGRFSGRQFSNSRSEMNVSTLELGDSALYLCASSLTSREGSPLHFGNGTRLTVT.

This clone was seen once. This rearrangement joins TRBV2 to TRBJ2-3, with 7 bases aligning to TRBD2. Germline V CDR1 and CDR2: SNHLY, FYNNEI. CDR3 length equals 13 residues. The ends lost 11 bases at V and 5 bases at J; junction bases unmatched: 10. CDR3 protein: CAQRTLAGDTQYF. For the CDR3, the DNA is TGTGCCCAGCGAACCTTAGCGGGAGATACGCAGTATTTT.

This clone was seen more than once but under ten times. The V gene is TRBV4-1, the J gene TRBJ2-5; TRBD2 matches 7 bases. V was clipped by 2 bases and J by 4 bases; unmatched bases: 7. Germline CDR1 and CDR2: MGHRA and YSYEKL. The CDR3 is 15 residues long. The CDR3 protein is CASSQLTGGRETQYF. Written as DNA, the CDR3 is TGCGCCAGCAGCCAACTCACGGGAGGTCGAGAGACCCAGTACTTC.

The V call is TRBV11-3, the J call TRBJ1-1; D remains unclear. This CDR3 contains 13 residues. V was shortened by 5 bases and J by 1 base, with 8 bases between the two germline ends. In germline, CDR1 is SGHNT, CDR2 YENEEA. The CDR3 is CASSIQENTEAFF. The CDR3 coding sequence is TGTGCCAGCAGCATACAAGAGAACACTGAAGCTTTCTTT.

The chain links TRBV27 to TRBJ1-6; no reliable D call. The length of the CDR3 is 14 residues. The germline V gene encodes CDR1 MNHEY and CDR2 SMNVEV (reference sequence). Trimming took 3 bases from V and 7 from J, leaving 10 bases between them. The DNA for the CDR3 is TGTGCCAGCAGTTTTCGGCAGTCCAATTCACCCCTCCACTTT. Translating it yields CASSFRQSNSPLHF.

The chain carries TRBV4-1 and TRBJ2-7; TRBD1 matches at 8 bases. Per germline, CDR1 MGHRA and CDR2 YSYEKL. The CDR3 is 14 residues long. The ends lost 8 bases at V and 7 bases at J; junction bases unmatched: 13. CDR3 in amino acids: CASAGTGKVGEQYF. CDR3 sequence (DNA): TGCGCCAGCGCCGGGACAGGCAAGGTGGGAGAGCAGTACTTC.